The entry below gives a single T cell receptor beta chain sequence along with its context. Its cognate antigen is unknown. This entry belongs to a study of response to subunit inactivated influenza vaccine. Study results and limitations: The study's authors posited that every seasonal influenza vaccination enlists few new T cells.

Germline V gives CDR1 SGHRS, CDR2 YFSETQ. The CDR3 is 14 residues long. Trimming cost V 0 bases and J 5 bases, with 12 bases left between them. TCRdb independently ran MiXCR on the RT-PCR reads; one entry per CDR3 protein. In the table there are 560,000 or so distinct CDR3 sequences, around 8% of which are singletons. The TCR sequence derives from a man aged 45 to 75 who received an inactivated influenza vaccine. This sequence joins TRBV5-1 and TRBJ2-7, with a weak D call TRBD2 (5 bases). The source material was PBMCs from blood, sampled around 2 years after vaccination. CDR3: CASSLAAGSHEQYF. The CDR3 bases are TGCGCCAGCAGCTTGGCCGCGGGTTCGCACGAGCAGTACTTC.